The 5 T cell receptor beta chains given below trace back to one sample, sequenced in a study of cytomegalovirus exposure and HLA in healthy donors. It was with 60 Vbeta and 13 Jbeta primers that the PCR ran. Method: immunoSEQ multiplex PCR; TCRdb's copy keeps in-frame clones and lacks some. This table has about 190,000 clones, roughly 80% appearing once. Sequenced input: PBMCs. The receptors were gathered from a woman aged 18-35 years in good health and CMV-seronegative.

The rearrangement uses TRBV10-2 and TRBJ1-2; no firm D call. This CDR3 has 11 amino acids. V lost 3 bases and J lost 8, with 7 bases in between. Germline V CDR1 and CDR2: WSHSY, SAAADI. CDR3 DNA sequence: TGCGCCAGCAGTGACAGTTTCGGCTACACCTTC. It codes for CASSDSFGYTF.

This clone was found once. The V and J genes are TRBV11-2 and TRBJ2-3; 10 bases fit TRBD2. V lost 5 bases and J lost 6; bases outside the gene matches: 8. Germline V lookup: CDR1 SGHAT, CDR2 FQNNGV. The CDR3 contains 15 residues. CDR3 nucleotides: TGTGCCAGCAGCACAGCGGGGGGGGCGGGTGATACGCAGTATTTT. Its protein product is CASSTAGGAGDTQYF.

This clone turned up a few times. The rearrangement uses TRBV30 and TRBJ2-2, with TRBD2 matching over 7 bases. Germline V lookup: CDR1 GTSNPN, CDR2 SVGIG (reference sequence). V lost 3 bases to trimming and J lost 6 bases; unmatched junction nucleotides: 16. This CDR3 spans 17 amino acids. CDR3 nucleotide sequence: TGTGCCTGGAGCCCATCCCTGGGCGGGAGCATCTCCGGGGAGCTGTTTTTT. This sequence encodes CAWSPSLGGSISGELFF.

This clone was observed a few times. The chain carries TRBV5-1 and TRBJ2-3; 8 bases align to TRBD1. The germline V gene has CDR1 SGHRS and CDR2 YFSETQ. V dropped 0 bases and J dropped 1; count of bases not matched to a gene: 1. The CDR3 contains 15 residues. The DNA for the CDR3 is TGCGCCAGCAGCTTGGAGGACAGGGGCACAGATACGCAGTATTTT. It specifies CASSLEDRGTDTQYF. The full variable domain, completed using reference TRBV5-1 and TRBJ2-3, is KAGVTQTPRYLIKTRGQQVTLSCSPISGHRSVSWYQQTPGQGLQFLFEYFSETQRNKGNFPGRFSGRQFSNSRSEMNVSTLELGDSALYLCASSLEDRGTDTQYFGPGTRLTVL.

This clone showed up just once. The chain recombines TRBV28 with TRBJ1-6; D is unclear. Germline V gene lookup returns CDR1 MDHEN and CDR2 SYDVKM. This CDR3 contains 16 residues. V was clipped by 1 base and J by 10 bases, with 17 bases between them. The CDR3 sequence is CASSLFAGLYGSPLHF. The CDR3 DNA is TGTGCCAGCAGTTTATTCGCAGGTCTATACGGATCACCCCTCCACTTT.